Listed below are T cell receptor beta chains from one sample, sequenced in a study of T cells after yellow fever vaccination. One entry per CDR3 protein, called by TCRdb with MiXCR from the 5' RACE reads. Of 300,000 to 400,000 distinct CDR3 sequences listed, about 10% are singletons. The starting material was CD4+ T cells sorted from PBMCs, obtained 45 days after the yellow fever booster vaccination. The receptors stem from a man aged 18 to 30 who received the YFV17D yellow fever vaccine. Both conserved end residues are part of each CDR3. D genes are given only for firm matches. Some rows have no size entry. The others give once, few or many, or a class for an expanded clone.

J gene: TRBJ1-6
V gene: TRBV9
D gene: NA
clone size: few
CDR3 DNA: TGTGCCAGCAGCGGCGGAGCGGAGGGCCTTTATCCCCGCTCCCCCCTCCACTTT
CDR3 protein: CASSGGAEGLYPRSPLHF

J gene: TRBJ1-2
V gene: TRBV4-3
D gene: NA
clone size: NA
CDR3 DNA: TGCGCCAGCAGCCAAGATCGGGCAGGGGTTAACTATGGCTACACCTTC
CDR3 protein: CASSQDRAGVNYGYTF

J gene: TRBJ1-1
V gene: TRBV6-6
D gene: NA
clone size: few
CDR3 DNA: TGTGCCAGCGGAGACAAAGATATCACTGAAGCTTTCTTT
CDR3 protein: CASGDKDITEAFF

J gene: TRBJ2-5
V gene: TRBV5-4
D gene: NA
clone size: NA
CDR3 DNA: TGTGCCAGCAGCTTGGCTTTAACGGGAAGTGAGACCCAGTACTTC
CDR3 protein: CASSLALTGSETQYF

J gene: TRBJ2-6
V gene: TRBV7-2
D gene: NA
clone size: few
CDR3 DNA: TGTGCCAGCAGCTTAGACGGGCCAGGGGCCAACGTCCTGACTTTC
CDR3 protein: CASSLDGPGANVLTF

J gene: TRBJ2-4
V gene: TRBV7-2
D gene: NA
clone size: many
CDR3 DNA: TGTGCCAGCAGACCCTCCGGCAACGACTTAAACATTCAGTACTTC
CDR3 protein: CASRPSGNDLNIQYF

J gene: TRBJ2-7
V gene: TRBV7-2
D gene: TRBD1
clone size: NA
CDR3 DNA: TGTGCCAGCAGCTCGCGGGTCAGGGGGCCCTACGAGCAGTACTTC
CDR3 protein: CASSSRVRGPYEQYF

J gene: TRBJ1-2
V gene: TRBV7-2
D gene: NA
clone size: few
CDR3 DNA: TGTGCCAGCAGCCGAAACGGCGGGGGACGCTATGGCTACACCTTC
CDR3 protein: CASSRNGGGRYGYTF

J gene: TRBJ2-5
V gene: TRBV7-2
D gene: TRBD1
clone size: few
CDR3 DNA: TGTGCCAGCAGCTGGGGACAGGGGAAGACCCAGTACTTC
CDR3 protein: CASSWGQGKTQYF

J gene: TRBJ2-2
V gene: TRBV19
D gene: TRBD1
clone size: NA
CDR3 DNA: TGTGCCAGTACCGAGACAGGGCGCGGCACCGGGGAGCTGTTTTTT
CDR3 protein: CASTETGRGTGELFF

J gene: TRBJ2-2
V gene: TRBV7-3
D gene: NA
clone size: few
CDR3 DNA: TGTGCCAGCAGCTTTAACACGAACACCGGGGAGCTGTTTTTT
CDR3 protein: CASSFNTNTGELFF

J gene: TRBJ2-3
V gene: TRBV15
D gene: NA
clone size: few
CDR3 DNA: TGTGCCACCAGCAGAGATTTAAGCGGCAGGGTGTATACGCAGTATTTT
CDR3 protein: CATSRDLSGRVYTQYF

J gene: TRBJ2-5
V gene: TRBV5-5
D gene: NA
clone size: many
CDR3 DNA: TGTGCCAGCAGCTGGTGGGAGACCCAGTACTTC
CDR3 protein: CASSWWETQYF

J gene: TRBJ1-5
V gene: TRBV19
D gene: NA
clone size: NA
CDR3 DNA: TGTGCCAGTAGTGCGGACAGCTCAGGTCAGCCCCAGCATTTT
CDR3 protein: CASSADSSGQPQHF

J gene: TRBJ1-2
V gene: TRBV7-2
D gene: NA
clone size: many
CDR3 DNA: TGTGCCAGCAGCTTCGAAACAGGCCAAACTTATGGCTACACCTTC
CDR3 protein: CASSFETGQTYGYTF

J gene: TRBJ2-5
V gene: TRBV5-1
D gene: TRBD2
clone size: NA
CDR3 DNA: TGCGCCAGCACTGGGACTAGCGGATTCCAAGAGACCCAGTACTTC
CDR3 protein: CASTGTSGFQETQYF

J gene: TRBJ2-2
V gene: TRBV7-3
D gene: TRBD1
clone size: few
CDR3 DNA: TGTGCCAGCAGATCCGGGACAGGGTTCCCCGGGGAGCTGTTTTTT
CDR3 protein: CASRSGTGFPGELFF

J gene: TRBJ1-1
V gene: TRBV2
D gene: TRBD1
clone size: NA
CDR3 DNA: TGTGCCACCTCAGGGGGCGCTAGGGGAGACACTGAAGCTTTCTTT
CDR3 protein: CATSGGARGDTEAFF

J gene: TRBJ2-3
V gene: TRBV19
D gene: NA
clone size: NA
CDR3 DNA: TGTGCCAGTAGTAGCGACAGAACAGATACGCAGTATTTT
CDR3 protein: CASSSDRTDTQYF

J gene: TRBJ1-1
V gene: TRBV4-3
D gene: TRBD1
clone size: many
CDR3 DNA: TGCGCCAGCAGCCAAGAGACAGGGATGAACACTGAAGCTTTCTTT
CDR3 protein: CASSQETGMNTEAFF

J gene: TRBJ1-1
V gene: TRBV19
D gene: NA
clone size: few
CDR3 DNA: TGTGCCAGTAGTATACAGGGTGGCACTATGAACACTGAAGCTTTCTTT
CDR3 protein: CASSIQGGTMNTEAFF

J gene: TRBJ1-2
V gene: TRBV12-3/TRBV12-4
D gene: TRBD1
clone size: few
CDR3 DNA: TGTGCCAGCAGTTCGGGACAGGCCATGTTGTACACCTTC
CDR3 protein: CASSSGQAMLYTF

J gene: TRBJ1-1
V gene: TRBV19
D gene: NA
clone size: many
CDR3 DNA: TGTGCCAGTAGTATTGGGGCAGACACTGAAGCTTTCTTT
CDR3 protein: CASSIGADTEAFF

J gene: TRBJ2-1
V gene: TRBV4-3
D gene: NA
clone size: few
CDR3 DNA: TGCGCCAGCAGCCAAGATAACAAATACAATGAGCAGTTCTTC
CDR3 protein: CASSQDNKYNEQFF

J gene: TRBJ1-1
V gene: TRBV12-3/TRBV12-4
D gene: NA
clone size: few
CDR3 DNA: TGTGCCAGCATTCAGGGATGGGGACCAACTGAAGCTTTCTTT
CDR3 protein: CASIQGWGPTEAFF

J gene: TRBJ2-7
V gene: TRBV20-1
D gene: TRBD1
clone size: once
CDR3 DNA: TGCAGTGCCCCGGACAGGGGGCCCTACGAGCAGTACTTC
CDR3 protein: CSAPDRGPYEQYF

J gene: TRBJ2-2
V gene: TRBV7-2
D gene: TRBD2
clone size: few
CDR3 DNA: TGTGCCAGGGGGGGGGACACCGGGGAGCTGTTTTTT
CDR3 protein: CARGGDTGELFF

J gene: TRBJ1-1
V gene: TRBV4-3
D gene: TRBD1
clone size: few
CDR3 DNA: TGCGCCAGCAGCCGGCATGACAGGGGCACTGAAGCTTTCTTT
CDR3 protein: CASSRHDRGTEAFF

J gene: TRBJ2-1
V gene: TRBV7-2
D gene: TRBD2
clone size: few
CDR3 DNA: TGTGCCAGCAGCCACAGAGCGGGGGGGCCGAGTGAGCAGTTCTTC
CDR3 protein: CASSHRAGGPSEQFF

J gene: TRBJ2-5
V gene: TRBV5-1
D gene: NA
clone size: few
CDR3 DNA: TGCGCCAGCAGCTTTGGAGGGGGCAGAGAGACCCAGTACTTC
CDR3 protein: CASSFGGGRETQYF